This TCR beta chain was captured by sequencing in a study of cytomegalovirus exposure and HLA in healthy donors. Per germline, CDR1 MDHEN and CDR2 SYDVKM. The CDR3 spans 16 residues. Unmatched junction bases numbered 6, after V lost 5 bases and J lost 3 bases. Comment on this clone: Its target is unknown.

The table came from immunoSEQ multiplex PCR; TCRdb's copy has only in-frame clones and leaves some out. The profile shows about 180,000 clones, 85% of them singletons. The study's findings and limits: Reports credit the classifier with highly specific, highly sensitive diagnosis of cytomegalovirus status.

Sequences were obtained from PBMCs. V and J are TRBV28 and TRBJ2-2, with 10 bases that match TRBD1. The TCR was taken from a man aged 18 to 29 in good health and CMV-seropositive. Here the CDR3 DNA reads TGTGCCAGCAGTCCGGGGACAGGGGCATACACCGGGGAGCTGTTTTTT. It translates to CASSPGTGAYTGELFF.